This T cell receptor (beta chain) was captured by sequencing in a study of cytomegalovirus exposure and HLA in healthy donors. The PCR used 60 Vbeta and 13 Jbeta primers. Some clones are missing from TCRdb's copy, which holds only in-frame ones; the method was immunoSEQ multiplex PCR. The data hold about 170,000 clones, with roughly 80% observed a single time. CDR1 is LNHDA, CDR2 SQIVND, per germline (reference sequence). The germline V and J ends were trimmed by 6 bases and 0 bases, with 12 bases remaining between them. The CDR3 has 15 amino acids. The chain couples TRBV19 to TRBJ1-5; no clear D gene. This receptor was identified in a woman aged 18-29 years in good health and CMV-seronegative. Sequencing input: PBMCs. CDR3 in amino acids: CASSPTPNSNQPQHF. The CDR3 DNA reads as TGTGCCAGTAGCCCCACGCCTAATAGCAATCAGCCCCAGCATTTT.